This T cell receptor beta chain was identified during a study of Graves' ophthalmopathy and Graves' hyperthyroidism. CDR3 regions of TCR beta were amplified from RNA transcripts. Second-round multiplex PCR followed a first-round RT-PCR using HTBI primers. TCRdb analysed the multiplex PCR reads with MiXCR anew, one entry per CDR3 protein. The table lists about 210,000 distinct CDR3 sequences, over 25% of them singletons. CDR1 and CDR2 (germline): PRHDT, FYEKMQ (reference sequence). The CDR3 is made up of 17 amino acids. The V segment lost 5 bases and the J segment 0 bases; nucleotides outside the gene matches: 5. At least ten counts were recorded for this clonotype. Antigen unknown. Findings of the study overall: The model's prediction of ophthalmopathy progression had 70.59% sensitivity and around 72% specificity.

Material for sequencing was peripheral blood. V gene TRBV13 combines with J gene TRBJ2-3; 13 bases are a match to TRBD2. This TCR came from a man in his forties or fifties with Graves' ophthalmopathy. CDR3 DNA sequence: TGTGCCAGCAGCCCTGGACTAGCGGGAGTAAGCACAGATACGCAGTATTTT. Protein: CASSPGLAGVSTDTQYF.